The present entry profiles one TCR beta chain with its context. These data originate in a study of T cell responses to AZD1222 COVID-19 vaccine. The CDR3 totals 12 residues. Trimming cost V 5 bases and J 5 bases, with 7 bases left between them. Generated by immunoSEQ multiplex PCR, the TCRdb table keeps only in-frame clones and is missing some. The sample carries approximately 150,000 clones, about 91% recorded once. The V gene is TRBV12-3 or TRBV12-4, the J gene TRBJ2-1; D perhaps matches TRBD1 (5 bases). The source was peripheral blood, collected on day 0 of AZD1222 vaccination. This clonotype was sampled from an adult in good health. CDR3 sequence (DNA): TGTGCCAGCAGTCAGGGTCACAATGAGCAGTTCTTC. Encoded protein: CASSQGHNEQFF.